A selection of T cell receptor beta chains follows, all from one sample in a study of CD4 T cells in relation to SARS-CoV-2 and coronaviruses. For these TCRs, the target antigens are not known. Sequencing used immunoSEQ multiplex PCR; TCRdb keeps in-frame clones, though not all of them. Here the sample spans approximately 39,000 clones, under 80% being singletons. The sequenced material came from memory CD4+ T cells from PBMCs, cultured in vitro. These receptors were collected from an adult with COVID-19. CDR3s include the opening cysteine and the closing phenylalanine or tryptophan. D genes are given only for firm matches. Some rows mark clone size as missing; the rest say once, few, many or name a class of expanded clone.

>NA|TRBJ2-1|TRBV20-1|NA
CSARPSDQLFF
TGCAGTGCTAGACCTAGCGATCAACTGTTCTTC
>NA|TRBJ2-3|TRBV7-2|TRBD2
CASSLAGALTDTQYF
TGTGCCAGCAGCCTAGCGGGAGCCCTCACAGATACGCAGTATTTT
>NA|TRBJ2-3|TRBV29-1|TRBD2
CSVELAGADTQYF
TGCAGCGTTGAACTAGCGGGAGCAGATACGCAGTATTTT
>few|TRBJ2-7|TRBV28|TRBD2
CASRPDSGRAYEQYF
TGTGCCAGCAGACCGGACAGCGGGAGGGCCTACGAGCAGTACTTC
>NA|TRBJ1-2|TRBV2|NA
CASSGPTFQGSRGYTF
TGTGCCAGCAGTGGCCCCACCTTTCAGGGTTCGCGTGGCTACACCTTC
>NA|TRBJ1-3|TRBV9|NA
CASSVAGFGDTIYF
TGTGCCAGCAGCGTAGCAGGGTTTGGGGACACCATATATTTT
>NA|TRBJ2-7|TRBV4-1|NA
CASSARDRHEQYF
TGCGCCAGCAGCGCCCGGGACCGCCACGAGCAGTACTTC
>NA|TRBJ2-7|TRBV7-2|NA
CASSHDPGPYEQYF
TGTGCCAGCAGCCATGACCCCGGGCCCTACGAGCAGTACTTC
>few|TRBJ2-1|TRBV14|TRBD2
CASSPRLAGAYNEQFF
TGTGCCAGCAGCCCCAGACTAGCGGGAGCCTACAATGAGCAGTTCTTC
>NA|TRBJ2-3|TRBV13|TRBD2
CASSLRSGSWDTQYF
TGTGCCAGCAGCTTAAGGAGCGGGAGTTGGGATACGCAGTATTTT
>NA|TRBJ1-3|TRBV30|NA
CAWSRDLTSGNTIYF
TGTGCCTGGAGCCGGGACCTAACCTCTGGAAACACCATATATTTT
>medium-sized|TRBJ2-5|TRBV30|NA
CAWSALDRIQETQYF
TGTGCCTGGAGTGCTTTGGACCGAATCCAAGAGACCCAGTACTTC
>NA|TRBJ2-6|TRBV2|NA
CASTGLRSSGANVLTF
TGTGCCAGCACGGGGTTAAGGAGCTCTGGGGCCAACGTCCTGACTTTC
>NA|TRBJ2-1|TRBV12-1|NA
CASSVTSGIIYTYSYNEQFF
TGTGCCAGCAGCGTGACTAGCGGGATCATTTATACCTATTCCTACAATGAGCAGTTCTTC
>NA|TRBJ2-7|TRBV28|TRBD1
CASSGPGQDAYEQYF
TGTGCCAGCAGCGGACCGGGACAGGATGCCTACGAGCAGTACTTC
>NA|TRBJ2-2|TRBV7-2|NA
CASSLSRGRAGELFF
TGTGCCAGCAGCTTAAGTCGGGGGAGAGCCGGGGAGCTGTTTTTT
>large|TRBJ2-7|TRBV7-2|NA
CASSLGRDMGEQYF
TGTGCCAGCAGCTTAGGGCGGGATATGGGGGAGCAGTACTTC
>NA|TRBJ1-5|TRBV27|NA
CASSLGDRYSNQPQHF
TGTGCCAGCAGTTTAGGGGATCGTTATAGCAATCAGCCCCAGCATTTT
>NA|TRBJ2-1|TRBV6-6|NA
CASSVLAETNEQFF
TGTGCCAGCAGTGTATTAGCTGAGACTAATGAGCAGTTCTTC
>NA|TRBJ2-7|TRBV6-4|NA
CASTGPGESYEQYF
TGTGCCAGCACCGGGCCGGGGGAGTCCTACGAGCAGTACTTC
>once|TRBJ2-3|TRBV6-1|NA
CASSEARWSTDTQYF
TGTGCCAGCAGTGAAGCGCGCTGGTCCACAGATACGCAGTATTTT
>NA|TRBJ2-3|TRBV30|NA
CAWSVDGRSTDTQYF
TGTGCCTGGAGTGTTGATGGCAGAAGCACAGATACGCAGTATTTT
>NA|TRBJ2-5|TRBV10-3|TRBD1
CAIGDSIRETQYF
TGTGCCATCGGGGACAGCATACGGGAGACCCAGTACTTC
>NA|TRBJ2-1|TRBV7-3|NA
CASSLMGLNEQFF
TGTGCCAGCAGCTTAATGGGGCTCAATGAGCAGTTCTTC
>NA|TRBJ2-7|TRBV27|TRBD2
CASTYGGTSGPYEQYF
TGTGCCAGCACGTACGGCGGCACTAGCGGCCCCTACGAGCAGTACTTC
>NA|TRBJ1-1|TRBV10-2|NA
CASSPISGNTEAFF
TGCGCCAGCAGTCCCATATCAGGGAACACTGAAGCTTTCTTT
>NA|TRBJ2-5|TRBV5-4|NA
CASSFDQETQYF
TGTGCCAGCAGCTTCGATCAAGAGACCCAGTACTTC
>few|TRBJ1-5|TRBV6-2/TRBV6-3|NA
CASSYSGFGQPQHF
TGTGCCAGCAGTTACTCTGGTTTCGGTCAGCCCCAGCATTTT
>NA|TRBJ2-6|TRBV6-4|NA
CASSQEGDSGANVLTF
TGTGCCAGCAGTCAGGAGGGGGACTCTGGGGCCAACGTCCTGACTTTC
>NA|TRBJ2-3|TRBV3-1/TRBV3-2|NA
CATRPLRSWGTDTQYF
TGTGCCACCAGACCTTTACGGAGTTGGGGGACAGATACGCAGTATTTT
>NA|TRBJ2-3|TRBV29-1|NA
CSLELSSTDTQYF
TGCAGCCTCGAGTTATCTAGCACAGATACGCAGTATTTT
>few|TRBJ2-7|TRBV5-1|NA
CASSLEQGEREQYF
TGCGCCAGCAGCCTGGAACAGGGAGAGAGGGAGCAGTACTTC
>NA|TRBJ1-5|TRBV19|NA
CASTDSNQPQHF
TGTGCCAGTACCGATAGCAATCAGCCCCAGCATTTT
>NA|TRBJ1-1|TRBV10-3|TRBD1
CAISGTGGFTEAFF
TGTGCCATCAGTGGGACAGGGGGCTTCACTGAAGCTTTCTTT
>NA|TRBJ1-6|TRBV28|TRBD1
CASSPDRDNSPLHF
TGTGCCAGCAGTCCGGACAGGGACAATTCACCCCTCCACTTT
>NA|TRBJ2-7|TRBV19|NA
CASSPVRGKKTYEQYF
TGTGCCAGTAGTCCCGTTCGGGGGAAGAAGACCTACGAGCAGTACTTC
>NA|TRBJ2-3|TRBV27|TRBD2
CASRTGAGLAGDTQYF
TGTGCCAGCAGGACCGGGGCGGGACTAGCGGGAGATACGCAGTATTTT
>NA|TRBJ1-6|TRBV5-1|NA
CASSLAGNSPLHF
TGCGCCAGCAGCTTGGCGGGGAATTCACCCCTCCACTTT
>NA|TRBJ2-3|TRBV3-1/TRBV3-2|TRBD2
CASSQASGVGADTQYF
TGTGCCAGCAGCCAGGCTAGCGGGGTGGGCGCAGATACGCAGTATTTT
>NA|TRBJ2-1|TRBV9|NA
CASSVDYNEQFF
TGTGCCAGCAGCGTGGATTACAATGAGCAGTTCTTC
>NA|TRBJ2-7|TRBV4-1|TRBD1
CASSQQQGREQYF
TGCGCCAGCAGCCAACAACAGGGGCGCGAGCAGTACTTC
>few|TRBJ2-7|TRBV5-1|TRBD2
CASSLGGAGGPHTPRQYF
TGCGCCAGCAGCTTGGGTGGGGCGGGGGGTCCACATACCCCGAGGCAGTACTTC
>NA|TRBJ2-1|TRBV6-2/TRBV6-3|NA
CASSPRDGKYNEQFF
TGTGCCAGCAGCCCCCGGGACGGCAAGTACAATGAGCAGTTCTTC
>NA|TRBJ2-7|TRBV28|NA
CASRHGGGMGYEQYF
TGTGCCAGCAGACACGGTGGCGGGATGGGCTACGAGCAGTACTTC
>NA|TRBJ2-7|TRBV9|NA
CASSVAAGAYEQYF
TGTGCCAGCAGCGTAGCGGCTGGAGCCTACGAGCAGTACTTC
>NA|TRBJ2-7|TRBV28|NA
CASSLFTYEQYF
TGTGCCAGCAGCCTGTTTACTTACGAGCAGTACTTC
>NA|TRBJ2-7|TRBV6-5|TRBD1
CASSETGEDEQYF
TGTGCCAGCAGCGAGACAGGGGAGGACGAGCAGTACTTC
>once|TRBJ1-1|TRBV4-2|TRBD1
CASSQVPLTGGAEAFF
TGTGCCAGCAGCCAAGTTCCGCTAACAGGGGGAGCTGAAGCTTTCTTT
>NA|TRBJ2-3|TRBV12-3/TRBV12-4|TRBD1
CASLQGAPDTQYF
TGTGCCAGCCTACAGGGGGCCCCAGATACGCAGTATTTT
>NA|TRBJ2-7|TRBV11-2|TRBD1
CASSLGAGQAYEQYF
TGTGCCAGCAGCTTAGGCGCCGGACAGGCCTACGAGCAGTACTTC